This T cell receptor beta chain is drawn from a study of CD8+CD57+ T cells in acquired aplastic anemia (dated by TCRdb to the late 2010s). Study-level background: DNA extracted from sorted CD4+ and CD8+ cells had a mean of 3.2 ug, with a range of about 0.19 to 27.4 ug. Healthy donor samples averaged roughly 9.9 million reads for CD4+ and about 12 million for CD8+ cells. General conclusions and limits of the study: Twenty-nine CD8+ CDR3 sequences were found in both patients and controls but appeared to be highly expressed in patients and within the immunodominant clones of the patients. No significant difference in CD8+ Simpson's diversity was found between patients and healthy controls (P=0.060).

About this clonotype itself: Its recognized antigen is unknown. An end of the junction does not agree with germline; a read error may underlie this.

Profiling of TCR beta VDJ combinations and CDR3 sequences used genomic DNA as the template. An Illumina HiSeq 2000 was used for TCR repertoire sequencing. Under the source paper's analysis protocol: TRBV/TRBJ rearrangement plots, CDR3 size and DJ length profiles, and Simpson's diversity index were used to assess repertoires. The immunodominant clone was defined as the most abundant DNA sequence in deep sequencing data. CDR3 amino acid sequences were checked for sharing across subjects and were also compared against the VDJdb database and published repertoires. Clones were called with MiXCR by TCRdb after fastp trimmed the public reads at Q25, and only in-frame beta chains were retained. Here each entry gathers all rows of one CDR3 protein and keeps the most common genes and DNA. The V and J calls come from TCRdb's annotation, not from the publication. This sample has just over 400,000 distinct CDR3 sequences in its table, and around 68% of those were observed once. The ten largest clonotypes hold more than 3.5% of the sample.

TCR repertoires of sorted CD4+ and CD8+ blood T cells from severe aplastic anemia patients and healthy subjects were deep-sequenced in the study. Ficoll-Paque density gradient centrifugation was used to isolate peripheral blood mononuclear cells. Before DNA was extracted, CD4+ and CD8+ T cells were sorted using either FACS or magnetic beads. From cysteine to phenylalanine, the CDR3 is 14 amino acids long. Left in the record is the CDR3 DNA by itself, 42 bases read in frame from the first base. As encoded in the germline V gene, CDR1 is SGHVS while CDR2 is FQNEAQ. The origin of this receptor is a human donor in good health, serving as a control. The rearrangement joined TRBV7-8 to TRBJ1-2; the D gene assignment is ambiguous. Input material: sorted CD4+, CD8+, or CD8+CD57+ T cells (not recorded which) from PBMCs. The CDR3 corresponds to CASSFGGKALATPF. Here is the DNA: TGTGCCAGCAGCTTCGGCGGGAAGGCTTTGGCTACACCTTTC.